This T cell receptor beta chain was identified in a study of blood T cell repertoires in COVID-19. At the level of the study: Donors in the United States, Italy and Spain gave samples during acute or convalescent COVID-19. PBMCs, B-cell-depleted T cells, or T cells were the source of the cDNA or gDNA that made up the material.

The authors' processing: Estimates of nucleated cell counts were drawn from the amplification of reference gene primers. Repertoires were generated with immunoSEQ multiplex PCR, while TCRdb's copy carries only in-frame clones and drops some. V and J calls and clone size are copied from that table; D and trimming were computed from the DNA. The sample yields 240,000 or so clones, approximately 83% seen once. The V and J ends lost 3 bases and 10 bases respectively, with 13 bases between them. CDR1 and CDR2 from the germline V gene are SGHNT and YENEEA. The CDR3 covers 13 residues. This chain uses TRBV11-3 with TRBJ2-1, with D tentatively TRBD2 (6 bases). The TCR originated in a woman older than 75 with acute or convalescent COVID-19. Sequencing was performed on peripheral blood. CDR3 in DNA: TGTGCCAGCAGCTTGCCCGGAGGGCGAGAGCAGTTCTTC. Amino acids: CASSLPGGREQFF.